A single T cell receptor (beta chain) is shown here with its context. What it recognizes is unknown. The source of the sample is a study of glioma-infiltrating T cells. Whole-study results and caveats: Tissue-blood divergence was below expectation in non-neoplastic patients, above in gliomas. CDR3 overlap between tissue and blood was very small.

Trimming shortened V by 5 bases and J by 4 bases, and 12 bases separated the two germline ends. In germline, CDR1 is KGHDR, CDR2 SFDVKD. The CDR3 length is 14 residues. The iRepertoire nested amplicon-rescue multiplex PCR amplified TCR alpha and beta CDR3s from RNA. Input was roughly 85-450 ng of tissue mRNA or PBMC total RNA. A single record per CDR3 protein comes from TCRdb applying MiXCR to the multiplex PCR reads. The repertoire holds around 130,000 distinct CDR3 sequences, with about 25% as singletons. The sequenced sample consisted of glioma tissue, nonneoplastic brain tissue, or PBMCs (not recorded which). V and J are TRBV24-1 and TRBJ2-3, with D unclear. This clonotype was obtained from a human donor with low-grade glioma or glioblastoma, undergoing nonglioma brain surgery, or in good health (not recorded which). The CDR3 reads CATSAGPNSDTQYF. The CDR3 DNA sequence: TGTGCCACCAGTGCGGGTCCCAACTCAGATACGCAGTATTTT.